The 28 T cell receptor beta chains below come from one sample, sequenced in a study of a mutant IDH1 vaccine in newly diagnosed glioma. Which antigens these TCRs recognize remains unknown. Specified time point: week 11, during vaccination. What each vaccine dose contained was 300 ug of mutant IDH1 20-mer peptide, accompanied by topical imiquimod. This table comes from immunoSEQ multiplex PCR, and its TCRdb copy is limited to in-frame clones, with some not included. The sample holds tens of thousands of clones; about 84% are singletons and the top ten take about 3.8%. The sample was PBMCs, taken from a glioma patient whose treatment included an IDH1 peptide vaccine. The receptor set was obtained from a man aged 25-45 years with glioma.

The rearrangement joins TRBV7-2 to TRBJ2-1; D is ambiguous. Per germline, CDR1 SGHTA and CDR2 FQGNSA. This CDR3 contains 13 residues. V gave up 0 bases and J gave up 12 bases, with 12 bases separating them. CDR3 sequence (DNA): TGTGCCAGCAGCTTAGCGGAAAAATCAATGCAGTTCTTC. It is translated as CASSLAEKSMQFF. Looking up the rest from reference TRBV7-2 and TRBJ2-1 gives the full variable domain: GAGVSQSPSNKVTEKGKDVELRCDPISGHTALYWYRQSLGQGLEFLIYFQGNSAPDKSGLPSDRFSAERTGGSVSTLTIQRTQQEDSAVYLCASSLAEKSMQFFGPGTRLTVL.

The chain uses TRBV19 and TRBJ1-6; D gene ambiguous. V was pared by 0 bases and J by 10 bases, with 10 bases between. The CDR3 is made up of 14 amino acids. Germline V gene sequence: CDR1 LNHDA, CDR2 SQIVND (reference sequence). Here the CDR3 reads CASSIDRGYSPLHF. The CDR3 nucleotides are TGTGCCAGTAGTATAGATCGCGGGTACTCACCCCTCCACTTT.

The chain has TRBV7-8 and TRBJ2-5; 7 bases fit TRBD1. Germline V gene sequence: CDR1 SGHVS, CDR2 FQNEAQ. V shed 5 bases and J 5 bases; nucleotides not matched to a gene: 14. The CDR3 contains 16 residues. DNA for the CDR3: TGTGCCAGCAGCCATAGGGACGGACAGGCATTGGAGACCCAGTACTTC. It is translated as CASSHRDGQALETQYF.

This clone was picked up a small number of times. V is TRBV5-1 and J is TRBJ1-1; D possibly corresponds to TRBD1 (6 bases). Germline V gene sequence: CDR1 SGHRS, CDR2 YFSETQ. This CDR3 contains 13 residues. Trimming removed 5 bases from V and 4 bases from J, with 12 bases in between. CDR3 nucleotide sequence: TGCGCCAGCAGTTTCGGGACATCCACTGAAGCTTTCTTT. Amino acids: CASSFGTSTEAFF. Full variable domain (missing parts from reference TRBV5-1 and TRBJ1-1): KAGVTQTPRYLIKTRGQQVTLSCSPISGHRSVSWYQQTPGQGLQFLFEYFSETQRNKGNFPGRFSGRQFSNSRSEMNVSTLELGDSALYLCASSFGTSTEAFFGQGTRLTVV.

The chain uses TRBV7-9 and TRBJ1-1, with D uncertain. The CDR3 runs to 14 residues. Germline V lookup: CDR1 SEHNR, CDR2 FQNEAQ (reference sequence). Trimming pared 3 bases from V and 1 base from J, leaving 9 bases between. The CDR3 is CASSLSQENTEAFF. The CDR3 region has the DNA TGTGCCAGCAGCTTGTCCCAGGAGAACACTGAAGCTTTCTTT.

The V call is TRBV29-1, the J call TRBJ1-1, with TRBD1 identical over 8 bases. After removal of 4 bases from V and 11 bases from J, the junction contained 6 bases not matched to a gene. Per the germline V gene, CDR1 is SQVTM and CDR2 is ANQGSEA. There are 11 residues in the CDR3. The CDR3: CSVGQGLRAFF. The CDR3 DNA is TGCAGCGTTGGACAGGGGCTGCGGGCTTTCTTT.

V is TRBV28 and J is TRBJ1-6; no clear D. Trimming stripped 5 bases from V and 9 bases from J, with 17 bases between. CDR1 MDHEN and CDR2 SYDVKM come from the germline V gene. This CDR3 region has 15 residues. The CDR3: CASSRIIEQTSPLHF. The CDR3 nucleotides read TGTGCCAGCAGTCGGATAATCGAACAGACTTCACCCCTCCACTTT.

The CDR3 coding sequence is TGTGCCAGCAGTTACTCGGCCGGTAGCACAGATACGCAGTATTTT. It translates to CASSYSAGSTDTQYF. The rearrangement joins TRBV6-5 to TRBJ2-3; D is uncertain. The CDR3 totals 15 residues. CDR1 MNHEY and CDR2 SVGAGI come from the germline V gene. V was pared by 0 bases and J by 0 bases, with 7 bases between.

V gene TRBV9 combines with J gene TRBJ2-3; D not resolved. The CDR3 covers 19 residues. Germline CDR1 SGDLS, CDR2 YYNGEE. With 2 bases removed from V and 0 bases from J, the gap between germline ends came to 22 bases. The CDR3 loop is CASSVSHLRRRGSTDTQYF. The CDR3 DNA follows: TGTGCCAGCAGCGTCAGCCACCTCCGAAGACGCGGTAGCACAGATACGCAGTATTTT.

J is TRBJ2-1 and V is TRBV4-3; D is undetermined. The V gene's germline CDR1 is LGHNA and CDR2 YSLEER. The V end was cut by 0 bases, the J end by 0 bases, with 9 bases between. This CDR3 spans 16 amino acids. Here the CDR3 reads CASSQEPGSSYNEQFF. Here the CDR3 DNA reads TGCGCCAGCAGCCAAGAACCAGGCAGCTCCTACAATGAGCAGTTCTTC.

This chain connects TRBV7-9 to TRBJ2-6; maybe TRBD1 (6 bases). V lost 4 bases and J lost 0, with 19 bases in between. The CDR3 has 19 residues. The germline gives CDR1 SEHNR, CDR2 FQNEAQ (reference sequence). CDR3 nucleotides: TGTGCCAGCAGCTCCTCTTTAGGGACATCGAGCTCTGGGGCCAACGTCCTGACTTTC. Encoded protein: CASSSSLGTSSSGANVLTF.

The genes are TRBV11-1 and TRBJ2-2; D ambiguous. V lost 4 bases and J lost 8, with 11 bases in between. Germline V gives CDR1 SGHAT, CDR2 FQDESV (reference sequence). The CDR3 is 13 amino acids. CDR3 coding DNA: TGTGCCAGCAGCTCGGACCGTTCTGGGGAGCTGTTTTTT. Translating it yields CASSSDRSGELFF.

The V and J genes are TRBV18 and TRBJ2-7; D ambiguous. The length of the CDR3 is 13 residues. Germline V gene data show CDR1 as KGHSH and CDR2 as LQKENI. Deletions cut 0 bases from V and 5 bases from J, with 8 bases between. CDR3 bases: TGTGCCAGCTCACCACCCCGAGGTAACGAGCAGTACTTC. It codes for CASSPPRGNEQYF.

The chain carries TRBV5-4 and TRBJ2-7, with unresolved D. The CDR3 is 13 residues long. Trimming stripped 4 bases from V and 3 bases from J, with 11 bases between. Germline V lookup: CDR1 SGHNT, CDR2 YYREEE (reference sequence). CDR3 in DNA: TGTGCCAGCAGCCAAGATCGGCACTACGAGCAGTACTTC. The encoded protein is CASSQDRHYEQYF.

V usage is TRBV19 and J usage is TRBJ2-7; 7 positions match TRBD1. The J segment lost 4 bases and the V segment lost 4 bases, leaving 10 bases of the junction unmatched. This CDR3 region has 15 residues. Germline-derived CDR1 and CDR2 are LNHDA and SQIVND (reference sequence). CDR3: CASSTQHGQAYEQYF. DNA for the CDR3: TGTGCCAGTAGTACCCAACACGGACAGGCTTACGAGCAGTACTTC.

The CDR3 region is CASSPLGGTDTQYF. The CDR3 DNA follows: TGTGCCAGCAGCCCCCTGGGGGGCACAGATACGCAGTATTTT. V gene TRBV7-9 combines with J gene TRBJ2-3; D is tentatively TRBD1 or TRBD2 (5 bases each). Germline lookup yields CDR1 SEHNR and CDR2 FQNEAQ (reference sequence). This CDR3 is 14 amino acids long. V lost 5 bases and J lost 1, with 10 bases in between.

Regarding this clone: The same CDR3 also results from other DNA sequences found in this sample. The CDR3 protein is CASSLGTGGYEQYF. Here the CDR3 DNA reads TGCGCCAGCAGCCTCGGGACAGGGGGTTACGAGCAGTACTTC. The V and J genes are TRBV5-1 and TRBJ2-7, with 11 bases lining up with TRBD1. The V gene end was trimmed by 4 bases and the J gene end by 4 bases; junction bases not matched to a gene: 4. This CDR3 is 14 amino acids long. The germline V gene has CDR1 SGHRS and CDR2 YFSETQ.

The chain joins TRBV28 to TRBJ2-7; 10 nucleotides align to TRBD2. Trimming at V came to 6 bases and at J to 0 bases, leaving 5 bases not matched to a gene. CDR1 and CDR2 (germline): MDHEN, SYDVKM. The CDR3 length is 15 residues. Here the CDR3 reads CASRFSGRGSYEQYF. The CDR3, as DNA: TGTGCCAGCAGGTTCAGCGGGAGGGGCTCCTACGAGCAGTACTTC.

This chain links TRBV6-1 with TRBJ2-7; D is unclear. CDR3 size: 11 residues. The V end lost 2 bases, the J end lost 2 bases, and 1 base lay between the germline ends. The germline CDR1 and CDR2 sequences are MNHNS and SASEGT. The CDR3 protein is CASSEPYEQYF. The CDR3 DNA sequence: TGTGCCAGCAGTGAACCCTACGAGCAGTACTTC.

This chain connects TRBV28 to TRBJ2-2, with D possibly being TRBD1 or TRBD2 (5 bases each). V lost 8 bases, J lost 9 bases, and 19 bases lay in between. Germline V gives CDR1 MDHEN, CDR2 SYDVKM. CDR3 size: 14 residues. The CDR3: CASEGFRRGRELFF. In nucleotides, the CDR3 is TGTGCCAGCGAGGGCTTCCGACGGGGCAGGGAGCTGTTTTTT.

This chain links TRBV5-1 with TRBJ2-7; TRBD1 matches 7 bases. CDR3 length: 14 amino acids. Trimming at V came to 1 base and at J to 3 bases, leaving 4 bases not matched to a gene. Germline V lookup: CDR1 SGHRS, CDR2 YFSETQ. CDR3 loop: CASSLRQGNYEQYF. In nucleotides, the CDR3 is TGCGCCAGCAGCTTGCGACAGGGAAACTACGAGCAGTACTTC.

This clone appeared a single time. This chain connects TRBV6-5 to TRBJ1-6, with D maybe TRBD1 (5 bases). The CDR3 extends over 14 amino acids. V was clipped by 9 bases and J by 7 bases, with 16 bases between them. The germline V gene has CDR1 MNHEY and CDR2 SVGAGI. CDR3 sequence reads: CASHLGRVNSPLHF. Written as DNA, the CDR3 is TGTGCCAGTCACCTGGGACGGGTAAATTCACCCCTCCACTTT.

The CDR3 nucleotides are TGTGCCAGCAGCTTACAGGGGGCAGGAGAGCAGTTCTTC. Encoded protein: CASSLQGAGEQFF. The rearrangement uses TRBV5-4 and TRBJ2-1; 9 bases fit TRBD1. This CDR3 spans 13 amino acids. Germline CDR1 is SGHNT and CDR2 is YYREEE (reference sequence). Trimming removed 2 bases from V and 10 bases from J; junction bases left unmatched: 4.

This clone was seen once. V is TRBV7-9 and J is TRBJ1-6, with unresolved D. The CDR3 runs to 14 residues. Germline assignment: CDR1 SEHNR and CDR2 FQNEAQ (reference sequence). V lost 7 bases and J 7 bases, leaving 14 bases between the germline ends. The CDR3 sequence: CASTFLSSNSPLHF. The CDR3 nucleotides are TGTGCCAGCACCTTCCTGTCCTCAAATTCACCCCTCCACTTT.

The chain carries TRBV7-9 and TRBJ1-4; 7 bases map to TRBD1. The V segment lost 5 bases and the J segment 4 bases; nucleotides outside the gene matches: 7. In germline, CDR1 is SEHNR, CDR2 FQNEAQ (reference sequence). The CDR3 length is 15 residues. The CDR3 protein is CASSKRGGHNEKLFF. The CDR3 nucleotides read TGTGCCAGCAGCAAGAGAGGGGGCCATAATGAAAAACTGTTTTTT.

This clone turned up a few times. This sequence joins TRBV7-6 and TRBJ2-7; weak D call: TRBD2 (5 bases). CDR1 is SGHVS, CDR2 FNYEAQ, per germline. The length of the CDR3 is 13 residues. The V end lost 7 bases, the J end lost 1 base, and 11 bases lay between the germline ends. CDR3 nucleotides: TGTGCCAGCAAGAGGGTTGGGTCCTACGAGCAGTACTTC. This gives the protein CASKRVGSYEQYF.

The chain's CDR3 is CASSLPSPEQYF. The DNA of the CDR3 is TGTGCCAGCAGCCTGCCTAGTCCCGAGCAGTACTTC. The chain employs TRBV11-2 and TRBJ2-7; D call uncertain. Trimming cost V 5 bases and J 6 bases, with 11 bases left between them. The length of the CDR3 is 12 residues. The germline gives CDR1 SGHAT, CDR2 FQNNGV.

The CDR3 DNA is TGTGCCAGCAGTCAAGGATCCTCCCCCAATGAGCAGTTCTTC. It encodes CASSQGSSPNEQFF. This sequence joins TRBV7-3 and TRBJ2-1; no firm D call. Trimming removed 6 bases from V and 6 bases from J, with 15 bases in between. This CDR3 comprises 14 residues. From germline, CDR1 is SGHTA and CDR2 FQGTGA.